The present entry profiles one TCR beta chain with its context. Its antigen is unknown. No base quality information exists; no much larger clone differs at one position. These data are taken from a study of cytomegalovirus exposure and HLA in healthy donors (dated by TCRdb to about 2017). Background on the whole study: An earlier analysis of approximately 640 of the donors reported 250 to 300 Gb of sequence data and 120 million or so unique TCR beta sequences from 150 million to 200 million T cells. An early release that covered more than 550 HLA-typed donors contained around 300 gigabases of sequencing data and tens of millions of unique TCR sequences. Among the roughly 400 genotyped donors, 75% to 90% belonged to the genetic ancestry cluster associated with self-reported Caucasian donors. The study was designed to test whether signatures of past pathogen exposure could be identified by cataloging public T cell receptors. The study used immunosequencing to profile the T cell repertoires of more than 650 subjects and linked those repertoires to cytomegalovirus serostatus. In addition to the first cohort of 666 subjects, a separate validation cohort of 130 or so different subjects was used. The study combined high-throughput TCR immunosequencing, statistical association of individual TCRs with disease status, and machine learning to predict cytomegalovirus infection status. A later analysis re-analyzed previously published TCR beta repertoires from approximately 700 donors and added high-resolution HLA genotyping to study TCR occurrence patterns. The later analysis used no new phenotypic data to find candidate immune exposures, relying instead on TCR beta sequences and their occurrence across donors. An earlier analysis of nearly 600 of the donors applied high-throughput TCR beta sequencing to assess whether each TCR beta V gene segment acted as functional or pseudogenic. Donor age, sex, ethnicity and CMV serostatus were collected together with the repertoire data. A later genetic analysis used genome-wide SNP genotypes for about three fifths of the 666 donors, treating that subset as a discovery cohort. Every repertoire in the discovery cohort had been generated on one and the same sequencing platform. HLA typing included class I and class II loci at four-digit resolution. Typing coverage differed by locus: A, B, C, DRB1 and DQB1 were typed in roughly 620-630 donors, DQA1 in around 500, DPA1 in some 570, and DPB1 in just under 490. Four or five DR-DQ haplotypes were handled as single units for association and clustering because linkage in the cohort was strong. On average, roughly 250,000 unique TCR beta nucleotide sequences were sequenced per donor among 350 to 400 genotyped donors of the cohort, with roughly 18% of those sequences being non-productive. The study at large found these results: A later analysis found that TCR association rates varied across HLA loci, with DRB1 alleles showing the most associated TCRs and HLA-C alleles the fewest. Assigning TCR associations to individual alleles was difficult when HLA alleles, especially DR and DQ, strongly co-occurred. In a later genetic analysis, a missense DCLRE1C variant was associated with V-gene and J-gene trimming of TCR beta chains, and the association was replicated in an independent cohort. A further reported finding was that TCR beta sequences accurately predicted the HLA-A and HLA-B alleles for most subjects in the first cohort. The earlier analysis of a few hundred of the donors excluded fewer than 20 rarely observed V segments, including chromosome 9 orphons, because counts were too low. A cluster of highly shared sequence variants was judged likely to be a technical artifact of the sequencing pipeline. A total of 150 to 200 TCR beta chains were listed by the study as associated with cytomegalovirus. An earlier analysis of some 590 of the donors showed that most TCR beta V segments appeared in productive rearrangements either about 90% or about 30% of the time, which broadly matched IMGT annotations. Presence/absence analyses assumed roughly uniform sequencing depth across donors, an assumption that may not hold. A later analysis reported that several top co-occurrence clusters appeared linked to parvovirus B19, influenza, CMV and Epstein-Barr virus. A later analysis found that HLA-associated TCR beta chains were more clonally expanded and had lower generation probabilities than equally common non-associated chains. A later analysis found that most CMV-associated TCR beta chains appeared HLA-restricted, with HLA associations seemingly driven largely by CMV exposure. In this cohort, only TCR beta chains were sequenced, and detectable features were limited by the absence of alpha or paired-chain data. While some public TCRs were present in many individuals, most TCR sequences turned up only very rarely across donors. Linkage disequilibrium might explain the correlated functional status among segregating V segments, but an unknown experimental factor could not be ruled out. Because some donors lacked HLA typing at each locus, the association tests relied only on the typed subset. In both the original and validation cohorts, the classifier was reported to diagnose cytomegalovirus status with high specificity and sensitivity. A few of the identified cytomegalovirus-associated TCR beta chains were confirmed in vitro to be specific for cytomegalovirus antigens. Immune exposure information for the cohort was limited to CMV serostatus. A later genetic analysis reported fewer N-insertions in productive TCRs among donors in an Asian-associated ancestry cluster than the roughly 700-donor mean. A later analysis associated 17,000 or so TCR beta sequences with specific HLA alleles at a false discovery rate of 0.05. It was suggested by the authors that the approach could potentially be generalized to other disease states and immunological phenotypes.

In total, roughly 670 healthy bone marrow donors made up the cohort. At the time of sampling, every cohort member was nominally healthy, though immune exposures that went unrecorded were likely present. The donor was CMV seronegative and was included in the group of a few hundred seronegative cohort members. Every donor gave a peripheral blood sample, and the peripheral blood mononuclear cells from that sample were used for TCR beta sequencing. Genomic DNA was extracted from the blood cell samples with the Qiagen DNeasy Blood Extraction Kit. The protocol used for the library was the immunoSEQ multiplex PCR assay. The multiplex PCR relied on a mix of 60 forward primers for TCR Vbeta segments and 13 reverse primers for TCR Jbeta segments. Amplification of the CDR3 region of rearranged TCR beta genes was performed with a multiplex PCR assay on genomic DNA. The Illumina HiSeq System was used to sequence the amplified TCR beta libraries as 87-base-pair reads. The paper's data handling went like this. A later analysis counted around 72 million unique TCR beta chains across the 690 or so repertoires, and around 12 million of these chains were shared by at least two donors. Raw reads were error-corrected and collapsed into unique sequences by a nearest-neighbor algorithm in which closely related sequences were merged to remove PCR and sequencing errors. CDR3 sequences were aligned to IMGT reference sequences to assign V, D and J gene segments. Each retained sequence needed at least a six-nucleotide match to both a V gene segment and a J gene segment. Rearrangements were classified as productive when the CDR3 lacked stop codons and remained in frame with V and J, and all other rearrangements were classified as non-productive. Following IMGT convention, CDR3 was defined as the stretch from the second conserved V-encoded cysteine to the conserved J-encoded phenylalanine. The earlier analysis of fewer than 750 of the donors excluded sequences that lacked an unambiguous match to a single V gene segment. An earlier analysis of 587 of the donors classified V segments as functional when productive rearrangements were above 56.7% and as segregating when the standard deviation between donors was above 5%. To diagnose cytomegalovirus status from the catalog of TCR beta chain sequences, a statistical classification framework was built. A later analysis assigned V and J genes by comparing TCR nucleotide sequences with IMGT/GENE-DB human TR gene sequences. A later analysis assigned CDR3 sequences and most-parsimonious VDJ recombination scenarios with the TCRdist pipeline. In a later analysis, every TCR beta chain was defined by the combination of its CDR3 amino acid sequence and its V-gene family, and reads without a unique V-gene family were dropped. In a later analysis, 450 to 600 highly shared, low-generation-probability nucleotide sequences were removed to address suspected cross-contamination and a sequencing artifact. In a later analysis, a clonal expansion index for each public chain was calculated from normalized within-repertoire ranks of inferred template counts. A later analysis computed generation probabilities with a VDJ recombination model fitted to out-of-frame rearrangements, and checked the results against IGoR. Hypergeometric tests were used in a later analysis to score TCR-TCR, TCR-HLA and TCR-CMV co-occurrence, with a repertoire-size bias correction applied to the TCR pairs. In a later analysis, false discovery rates were estimated by permuting HLA or CMV assignments 20 times. In a later analysis, co-occurring TCRs were grouped using DBSCAN, and TCRdist sequence similarity was added for clustering within HLA-allele-positive subsets. For co-occurrence clustering, repertoires with fewer than 30,000 or more than 120,000 public chains were excluded, along with five repertoires with anomalous nucleotide sharing. Entries here come from immuneACCESS through TCRdb and include only in-frame sequences with V and J called. Some clones fail to appear in such tables; in the studies checked, an unresolved V gene covers under half of the shortfall, and the cause of the remainder is unknown. From that table come the V and J calls and clone size; the DNA was used to work out D and trimming. This sample lists roughly 130,000 clones; 79% were detected once. Of the sample, roughly 2% falls within the top ten clones.

The sequence derives from a young man in good health and CMV-seronegative. Sequenced input: PBMCs.

The CDR3 has the sequence CASSPGGGYEQYV. The nucleotide sequence reads TGTGCCAGCAGCCCAGGGGGTGGCTACGAGCAGTACGTC. The chain is assembled from TRBV27 and TRBJ2-7; 7 bases in the junction line up with TRBD1. Trimming removed 6 bases from V and 3 bases from J; the gene matches leave 5 bases unexplained. Reading the germline V gene (reference sequence) gives CDR1 MNHEY and CDR2 SMNVEV. Its CDR3 holds 13 amino acids, cysteine through valine. The entry retains the CDR3 DNA only, 39 bases that are in frame from base 1.